This record covers a single T cell receptor beta chain. This record belongs to a study of T cell changes during pregnancy in multiple sclerosis. Using immunoSEQ multiplex PCR, the repertoire was profiled, and TCRdb retains in-frame clones only, with some absent. The sample lists over 65,000 clones, roughly 89% seen once, with more than 0.75% in the top ten. V dropped 0 bases and J dropped 5 bases, with 7 bases sitting between them. This CDR3 spans 13 amino acids. Germline CDR1 reads ENHRY; CDR2 reads SYGVKD. Here the sequenced sample was peripheral blood, taken in the second trimester of pregnancy. The source of this sequence is a female donor with multiple sclerosis, enrolled in a pregnancy study. J is TRBJ2-5 and V is TRBV10-3; D possibly corresponds to TRBD2 (5 bases). The CDR3 loop is CAISESRVETQYF. In nucleotides, the CDR3 is TGTGCCATCAGTGAGTCGAGGGTGGAGACCCAGTACTTC.